The 3 T cell receptor beta chains listed next were all sequenced from one sample in a study of T cells after yellow fever vaccination. Each CDR3 protein gets one entry after TCRdb re-called the 5' RACE reads with MiXCR. This repertoire shows 300,000 or so distinct CDR3 sequences, roughly 13% found once; its top ten account for 0.4% to 0.65%. The input for sequencing was CD4+ T cells sorted from PBMCs, taken 45 days after the yellow fever booster vaccination. The receptors come from a young man who received the YFV17D yellow fever vaccine.

This clonotype occurred a few times. Relative to the germline gene, one junction end is altered; a read error may explain this. The J gene is TRBJ2-7, the V gene TRBV10-3, with a possible D match to TRBD2 (5 bases). Germline CDR1 reads ENHRY; CDR2 reads SYGVKD. This CDR3 has 13 amino acids. The CDR3 DNA is TGTGCCATCAGCCCGGTAGCGTTTTACGGGCAGTACTTC. It codes for CAISPVAFYGQYF.

This chain links TRBV9 with TRBJ1-1, with 7 bases lining up with TRBD1. Germline loops: CDR1 SGDLS, CDR2 YYNGEE. The length of the CDR3 is 15 residues. J gave up 2 bases and V 3 bases, and 7 bases lay outside the gene matches. The CDR3 DNA sequence: TGTGCCAGCAGCGCGGGGGACAGCGGCAACACTGAAGCTTTCTTT. This codes for CASSAGDSGNTEAFF.

This clonotype was seen a few times. The V gene is TRBV7-9, the J gene TRBJ2-3; no clear D gene. The CDR3 loop spans 14 amino acids. Between the trimmed V and J ends, which lost 3 bases and 2 bases, there was a span of 9 bases. Germline CDR1 reads SEHNR; CDR2 reads FQNEAQ (reference sequence). CDR3 in amino acids: CASSFLGITDTQYF. The CDR3 DNA is TGTGCCAGCAGCTTTTTAGGGATCACAGATACGCAGTATTTT.